Each of the 22 T cell receptor beta chains below was sequenced from the same sample in a study of preoperative IRX-2 immunotherapy in early breast cancer. This table comes from immunoSEQ multiplex PCR, and its TCRdb copy is limited to in-frame clones, with some not included. The sample holds around 30,000 clones, about four fifths seen once. The treatment denotes: preoperative locoregional IRX-2 cytokine immunotherapy. The sample was lymph node tissue, taken before IRX-2 immunotherapy. The receptors here all came from a human donor with breast cancer.

J is TRBJ1-1 and V is TRBV23-1; D unresolved. TRBV23-1 is annotated as an ORF whose role is uncertain. V was clipped by 6 bases and J by 6 bases, with 14 bases between them. The CDR3 covers 13 residues. The CDR3 here is CASSHSPQAEAFF. CDR3 bases: TGCGCCAGCAGCCACTCGCCCCAGGCTGAAGCTTTCTTT.

The table lists this clone with a count of one. This chain uses TRBV19 with TRBJ1-2, with 10 bases identical to TRBD1. CDR1 and CDR2 (germline): LNHDA, SQIVND (reference sequence). V dropped 5 bases and J dropped 7; count of bases not matched to a gene: 7. This CDR3 is built from 14 residues. CDR3 protein: CASSERQGAVGYTF. The CDR3 DNA is TGTGCCAGTAGTGAGCGACAGGGGGCAGTTGGCTACACCTTC.

There are a few counts of this clone. The CDR3 here is CASSLVGGQGQEAFF. CDR3 DNA: TGTGCCAGCAGCTTGGTAGGGGGCCAGGGCCAAGAAGCTTTCTTT. This chain links TRBV11-3 with TRBJ1-1; 7 bases align to TRBD1. Germline-derived CDR1 and CDR2 are SGHNT and YENEEA. V was pared by 3 bases and J by 8 bases, with 12 bases of the junction left unmatched. CDR3 length: 15 residues. Looking up the rest from reference TRBV11-3 and TRBJ1-1 gives the full variable domain: EAGVVQSPRYKIIEKKQPVAFWCNPISGHNTLYWYLQNLGQGPELLIRYENEEAVDDSQLPKDRFSAERLKGVDSTLKIQPAELGDSAVYLCASSLVGGQGQEAFFGQGTRLTVV.

Remarks on this clone: Compared with germline, one end of the junction differs, possibly owing to a read error. An ambiguous or unread base is present, and the residue it codes for is denoted X. The chain couples TRBV7-1 to TRBJ1-5; D gene unclear. TRBV7-1 is given ORF status, its function remaining uncertain. The CDR3 is made up of 13 amino acids. The CDR3 coding sequence is TGTGCYAGCACCCTACTAGTAAATCAGCCCCAGCATTTT. Residues: CXSTLLVNQPQHF. The whole CDR3 protein is CASTLLVNQPQHF.

In DNA, the CDR3 is TGCAGCGTCCTTGGTCCCGGGACAGGGTTCGATGGCTACACCTTC. Translation gives CSVLGPGTGFDGYTF. The genes are TRBV29-1 and TRBJ1-2, with TRBD1 identical over 9 bases. The CDR3 length is 15 residues. Germline assignment: CDR1 SQVTM and CDR2 ANQGSEA. V shed 6 bases and J 6 bases; nucleotides not matched to a gene: 14.

The chain is built from TRBV30 and TRBJ2-1, with D perhaps TRBD1 (5 bases). The CDR3 consists of 13 residues. The V and J ends lost 3 bases and 2 bases respectively, with 8 bases between them. Per germline, CDR1 GTSNPN and CDR2 SVGIG (reference sequence). For the CDR3, the DNA is TGTGCCTGGAGCAGGGCGACCTACAATGAGCAGTTCTTC. This encodes CAWSRATYNEQFF.

This clone appeared a single time. The V gene is TRBV18, the J gene TRBJ2-2; 10 positions agree with TRBD2. CDR1 KGHSH and CDR2 LQKENI come from the germline V gene. The J segment lost 4 bases and the V segment lost 2 bases, leaving 7 bases of the junction unmatched. The CDR3 contains 17 residues. The DNA of the CDR3 is TGTGCCAGCTCACCAGCAACTAGCGGGATAGGCACCGGGGAGCTGTTTTTT. This codes for CASSPATSGIGTGELFF.

The rearrangement links TRBV14 to TRBJ2-7; maybe TRBD2 (7 bases). Germline V gives CDR1 SGHDN, CDR2 FVKESK. The CDR3 length is 16 residues. The V and J ends lost 6 bases and 1 base respectively, with 19 bases between them. The CDR3: CASRPGEGKLSYEQYF. CDR3 DNA sequence: TGTGCCAGCAGACCAGGGGAGGGTAAACTTTCCTACGAGCAGTACTTC.

V usage is TRBV29-1 and J usage is TRBJ1-5; D may be TRBD1 (5 bases). CDR3 length: 15 residues. Trimming pared 6 bases from V and 3 bases from J, leaving 18 bases between. Germline V gives CDR1 SQVTM, CDR2 ANQGSEA. CDR3 loop: CSVGTSGEPNQPQHF. For the CDR3, the DNA is TGCAGCGTGGGGACTTCAGGCGAACCCAATCAGCCCCAGCATTTT.

This clone came up a few times. The V and J genes are TRBV30 and TRBJ1-1; D unclear. V lost 0 bases to trimming and J lost 0 bases, with 17 bases between them. The CDR3 length is 17 residues. From germline, CDR1 is GTSNPN and CDR2 SVGIG (reference sequence). The chain's CDR3 is CAWSVGRIKGLNTEAFF. The CDR3 coding sequence is TGTGCCTGGAGTGTAGGGCGGATCAAAGGGCTGAACACTGAAGCTTTCTTT. The variable domain in full, with the rest retrieved from reference TRBV30 and TRBJ1-1, is SQTIHQWPATLVQPVGSPLSLECTVEGTSNPNLYWYRQAAGRGLQLLFYSVGIGQISSEVPQNLSASRPQDRQFILSSKKLLLSDSGFYLCAWSVGRIKGLNTEAFFGQGTRLTVV.

V and J are TRBV18 and TRBJ1-1; TRBD1 agrees at 7 bases. The CDR3 totals 16 residues. Germline CDR1 KGHSH, CDR2 LQKENI. V gave up 0 bases and J gave up 10 bases; unmatched junction bases: 14. CDR3 sequence (DNA): TGTGCCAGCTCACCACCAAACACAGGGGCTAACGTTGGAGCTTTCTTT. Translating it yields CASSPPNTGANVGAFF.

This chain joins TRBV6-8 and TRBJ2-7, with 8 nucleotides matching TRBD2. The V and J ends lost 5 bases and 6 bases, in that order; junction bases with no gene match: 12. From germline, CDR1 is MNHGY and CDR2 SAAAGT. This CDR3 comprises 15 residues. The CDR3: CASSRPRGETSEQYF. The CDR3 DNA reads TGTGCCAGCAGTCGCCCGCGGGGGGAAACGTCCGAGCAGTACTTC.

The CDR3 DNA sequence: TGCGCCAGCAGCTTGGACGCGGCAGGGATTAACACTGAAGCTTTCTTT. It encodes CASSLDAAGINTEAFF. The chain carries TRBV5-1 and TRBJ1-1; a possible D gene is TRBD1 (5 bases). CDR1 and CDR2 from the germline V gene are SGHRS and YFSETQ. The V end lost 0 bases, the J end lost 2 bases, and 14 bases lay between the germline ends. The CDR3 sequence is 16 residues long.

This clone appeared a few times. The chain uses TRBV15 and TRBJ1-5; a possible D gene is TRBD1 (5 bases). CDR1 is LNHNV and CDR2 is YYDKDF in the germline V gene (reference sequence). CDR3 length: 14 residues. The V end lost 0 bases, the J end lost 6 bases, and 9 bases lay between the germline ends. Here the CDR3 reads CATSREEGFQPQHF. CDR3 sequence (DNA): TGTGCCACCAGCAGAGAGGAGGGGTTTCAGCCCCAGCATTTT.

The chain recombines TRBV12-5 with TRBJ2-5; no clear D. CDR3 length: 13 amino acids. Germline CDR1 reads LGHNT; CDR2 reads FRNRAP. V gave up 1 base and J gave up 5 bases, with 8 bases separating them. CDR3 region: CASGLEFFETQYF. CDR3 bases: TGTGCTAGTGGTTTGGAATTTTTCGAGACCCAGTACTTC.

The rearrangement links TRBV14 to TRBJ1-6; D gene ambiguous. The CDR3 loop spans 16 amino acids. V shed 0 bases and J shed 0 bases, with 6 bases lying between them. Germline CDR1 and CDR2: SGHDN and FVKESK. The CDR3 nucleotides read TGTGCCAGCAGCCAAGACGCGAGCTCCTATAATTCACCCCTCCACTTT. This gives the protein CASSQDASSYNSPLHF.

This clone was found once. A junction boundary mismatches the germline segment, possibly from a read error. The chain recombines TRBV11-3 with TRBJ2-1; 8 positions match TRBD2. The CDR3 extends over 15 amino acids. Germline lookup yields CDR1 SGHNT and CDR2 YENEEA. This CDR3 reads CASSLTSGAYNEQFF. CDR3 DNA: TGTGCTAGCAGCCTCACTAGCGGTGCCTACAATGAGCAGTTCTTC.

Here the CDR3 reads CASSEATSGGAVGSTDTQYF. The CDR3 coding sequence is TGCGCCAGCAGTGAGGCCACTAGCGGGGGAGCTGTCGGTAGCACAGATACGCAGTATTTT. The genes are TRBV10-1 and TRBJ2-3; 11 positions match TRBD2. This CDR3 comprises 20 residues. V trimming: 2 bases; J trimming: 0 bases; junction bases outside the gene matches: 13. Germline CDR1 reads WNHNN; CDR2 reads SYGVQD (reference sequence).

The chain joins TRBV6-8 to TRBJ1-4; D not certain. Germline CDR1 is MNHGY and CDR2 is SAAAGT. V lost 6 bases to trimming and J lost 1 base, with 9 bases between them. The length of the CDR3 is 14 residues. The DNA of the CDR3 is TGTGCCAGCAGGAACCCTGAAACTAATGAAAAACTGTTTTTT. Amino acid sequence: CASRNPETNEKLFF.

The gene calls are TRBV10-2 and TRBJ2-7; the D gene is possibly TRBD1 (6 bases). Germline CDR1 and CDR2: WSHSY and SAAADI. Trimming removed 5 bases from V and 2 bases from J, with 10 bases in between. CDR3 length: 13 amino acids. The CDR3 here is CASSPTGTYEQYF. For the CDR3, the DNA is TGCGCCAGCAGTCCGACAGGTACCTACGAGCAGTACTTC.

This clone was recorded a few times. The chain combines TRBV12-2 with TRBJ1-5; TRBD1 is taken as the D call from the table, unchecked against the DNA. TRBV12-2 is termed a pseudogene. CDR3 length: 14 residues. The CDR3 region is CDRPDTTGGQPQHF. The CDR3 DNA reads as TGTGACAGACCCGATACGACAGGGGGCCAGCCCCAGCATTTT.

This chain uses TRBV10-1 with TRBJ1-6; 8 nucleotides align to TRBD1. V lost 3 bases to trimming and J lost 10 bases; unmatched junction nucleotides: 8. The length of the CDR3 is 15 residues. The germline V gene encodes CDR1 WNHNN and CDR2 SYGVQD (reference sequence). Here the CDR3 reads CASSEEAGGRSPLHF. In DNA, the CDR3 is TGCGCCAGCAGTGAAGAGGCAGGGGGCAGATCACCCCTCCACTTT.